This T cell receptor (beta chain) is drawn from a study of T cells after posttransplantation cyclophosphamide. Points from the study as a whole: Tissue-infiltrating T cells from skin or gut overlapped little with blood T cells. TRB clonality was highly associated with recipient CMV seropositivity and reactivation.

As for this clone: Its target is unknown.

Only in-frame clones appear in the TCRdb table, and some are missing; sequencing was by immunoSEQ multiplex PCR. In the table there are thousands of clones, about 98% of which are singletons. Sequenced: memory CD4+ T cells sorted from PBMCs. This receptor was obtained from a man aged 35 to 55 in good health, CMV-negative, and a related stem cell transplant donor.

Here the CDR3 DNA reads TGCGCCAGCAGCCCGCTAATCTCAGGGGGTTCCCAAGAGACCCAGTACTTC. As protein: CASSPLISGGSQETQYF. The rearrangement uses TRBV4-1 and TRBJ2-5, with TRBD1 matching 7 bases. V was pared by 4 bases and J by 1 base, with 12 bases of the junction left unmatched. This CDR3 spans 17 amino acids. Germline-derived CDR1 and CDR2 are MGHRA and YSYEKL.